This passage covers 27 T cell receptor beta chains from one sample sequenced in a study of shared clonotypes between healthy human individuals. Measured with immunoSEQ multiplex PCR; TCRdb has only the in-frame clones, and not every one. The data contain about 2 million clones, around 95% of them singletons. Specimen: naive CD4+ T cells sorted from blood. Indicated subset: CD45RA+ positively selected. Receptors originate from a man aged 18 to 29 in good health.

V usage is TRBV10-3 and J usage is TRBJ2-1, with 7 bases fitting TRBD2. The CDR3 has 15 residues. The V and J ends lost 3 bases and 8 bases, in that order; junction bases with no gene match: 10. Germline CDR1 reads ENHRY; CDR2 reads SYGVKD. The CDR3 loop reads CAISDPFGRRDEQFF. CDR3 nucleotide sequence: TGTGCCATCAGTGACCCCTTCGGGAGGCGCGATGAGCAGTTCTTC.

CDR3 protein: CASSHRGKVGRSHEQYF. The DNA of the CDR3 is TGTGCCAGCAGCCATAGGGGTAAGGTGGGCCGTTCCCACGAGCAGTACTTC. The V and J genes are TRBV13 and TRBJ2-7; tentative D call: TRBD1 (5 bases). Trimming cost V 5 bases and J 5 bases, with 25 bases left between them. Germline V lookup: CDR1 PRHDT, CDR2 FYEKMQ (reference sequence). This CDR3 comprises 17 residues.

The chain is built from TRBV6-5 and TRBJ1-2; unclear D gene. The CDR3 contains 14 residues. CDR1 and CDR2 from the germline V gene are MNHEY and SVGAGI. Between the trimmed V and J ends, which lost 0 bases and 3 bases, there was a span of 8 bases. The CDR3 protein is CASSYSPGHYGYTF. The CDR3 DNA is TGTGCCAGCAGTTACTCCCCGGGTCACTATGGCTACACCTTC.

The CDR3 nucleotides are TGTGCCTGGAGTGTAAACACAGGAAATTCACCCCTCCACTTT. It yields the protein CAWSVNTGNSPLHF. This sequence joins TRBV30 and TRBJ1-6, with D perhaps matching TRBD1 (5 bases). CDR3 length: 14 amino acids. Trimming took off 0 bases at V and 7 bases at J, with 10 bases between the two ends. The germline V gene has CDR1 GTSNPN and CDR2 SVGIG (reference sequence). Drawing the rest from reference TRBV30 and TRBJ1-6, the complete variable domain is SQTIHQWPATLVQPVGSPLSLECTVEGTSNPNLYWYRQAAGRGLQLLFYSVGIGQISSEVPQNLSASRPQDRQFILSSKKLLLSDSGFYLCAWSVNTGNSPLHFGNGTRLTVT.

This chain connects TRBV10-3 to TRBJ1-1; no clear D. The CDR3 consists of 13 residues. Per the germline V gene, CDR1 is ENHRY and CDR2 is SYGVKD. V was trimmed by 5 bases and J by 0 bases, leaving 7 bases between them. In DNA form, the CDR3 reads TGTGCCATCAGTATGGGAGTGAACACTGAAGCTTTCTTT. It yields the protein CAISMGVNTEAFF.

Note on this clone: The same CDR3 arises from other DNA sequences in this sample as well. The chain employs TRBV10-3 and TRBJ2-7; D uncertain. Germline-derived CDR1 and CDR2 are ENHRY and SYGVKD. The CDR3 is 11 amino acids. Trimming removed 3 bases from V and 7 bases from J, with 7 bases in between. CDR3 protein: CAISEMGEQYF. CDR3 nucleotides: TGTGCCATCAGTGAAATGGGGGAGCAGTACTTC.

V usage is TRBV19 and J usage is TRBJ1-3; D ambiguous. This CDR3 is 14 amino acids long. The V gene's germline CDR1 is LNHDA and CDR2 SQIVND (reference sequence). V dropped 7 bases and J dropped 0 bases, with 10 bases sitting between them. The DNA of the CDR3 is TGTGCCAGTACGGCGAGCCACTCTGGAAACACCATATATTTT. It specifies CASTASHSGNTIYF.

This rearrangement joins TRBV6-6 to TRBJ2-7, with 7 bases aligning to TRBD1. CDR1 is MNHNY, CDR2 SVGAGI, per germline (reference sequence). The CDR3 has 14 amino acids. V gave up 4 bases and J gave up 2 bases; unmatched junction bases: 5. The chain's CDR3 is CASSSGTVTYEQYF. In DNA, the CDR3 is TGTGCCAGCAGTTCCGGGACAGTCACCTACGAGCAGTACTTC.

This chain connects TRBV6-1 to TRBJ2-7; a weak D match, TRBD2 (5 bases). The CDR3 sequence is 13 residues long. Trimming pared 2 bases from V and 4 bases from J, leaving 9 bases between. CDR1 MNHNS and CDR2 SASEGT come from the germline V gene. The CDR3 nucleotides read TGTGCCAGCAGTGAATCGTGGAGGTACGAGCAGTACTTC. Residues: CASSESWRYEQYF.

The gene calls are TRBV7-2 and TRBJ2-3; 8 bases match TRBD2. Germline V gene data show CDR1 as SGHTA and CDR2 as FQGNSA. J gave up 2 bases and V 5 bases, and 9 bases lay outside the gene matches. The CDR3 loop spans 16 amino acids. CDR3 coding DNA: TGTGCCAGCAGCGCCGGAGCGGGGGTTCCCACAGATACGCAGTATTTT. It specifies CASSAGAGVPTDTQYF.

With respect to this clone: Other DNA sequences in the same sample also yield this CDR3. The CDR3 spells CASSYGTGVYEQYF. The CDR3 region has the DNA TGTGCCAGCAGTTACGGGACAGGGGTCTACGAGCAGTACTTC. The chain uses TRBV6-5 and TRBJ2-7; 10 nucleotides line up with TRBD1. The CDR3 length is 14 residues. The germline V gene encodes CDR1 MNHEY and CDR2 SVGAGI. V lost 2 bases, J lost 3 bases, and 1 base stayed unmatched.

The chain recombines TRBV2 with TRBJ1-5; no reliable D call. In germline, CDR1 is SNHLY, CDR2 FYNNEI. The CDR3 contains 13 residues. V was clipped by 6 bases and J by 0 bases, with 6 bases between them. The CDR3 reads CASRVYSNQPQHF. CDR3 sequence (DNA): TGTGCCAGCAGAGTCTATAGCAATCAGCCCCAGCATTTT. Filled out from reference TRBV2 and TRBJ1-5, the complete variable domain reads EPEVTQTPSHQVTQMGQEVILRCVPISNHLYFYWYRQILGQKVEFLVSFYNNEISEKSEIFDDQFSVERPDGSNFTLKIRSTKLEDSAMYFCASRVYSNQPQHFGDGTRLSIL.

The J gene is TRBJ2-5, the V gene TRBV30; D is undetermined. CDR1 is GTSNPN and CDR2 is SVGIG in the germline V gene (reference sequence). Trimming shortened V by 0 bases and J by 6 bases, and 11 bases separated the two germline ends. The CDR3 has 13 amino acids. The CDR3 sequence is CAWSVALGQTQYF. In DNA form, the CDR3 reads TGTGCCTGGAGTGTCGCGCTCGGGCAGACCCAGTACTTC.

This rearrangement joins TRBV18 to TRBJ1-1; D unclear. The CDR3 is 14 amino acids. Germline CDR1 and CDR2: KGHSH and LQKENI. The V gene lost 2 bases and the J gene lost 4 bases, with 11 bases spanning the gap. In DNA, the CDR3 is TGTGCCAGCTCACCAGGCCCGAGGCCCACTGAAGCTTTCTTT. Protein product: CASSPGPRPTEAFF.

For this clone: The same CDR3 arises from other DNA sequences in this sample as well. The rearrangement joins TRBV18 to TRBJ2-2, with TRBD1 matching over 8 bases. The CDR3 runs 15 residues. J was trimmed by 1 base and V by 3 bases; bases with no gene match: 1. Germline-derived CDR1 and CDR2 are KGHSH and LQKENI. The CDR3 bases are TGTGCCAGCTCACCGGGACAGGTGAACACCGGGGAGCTGTTTTTT. Amino acid sequence: CASSPGQVNTGELFF.

This clone was seen only once. V is TRBV6-5 and J is TRBJ1-5; D gene ambiguous. The germline V and J ends were trimmed by 8 bases and 2 bases, with 10 bases remaining between them. The germline V gene has CDR1 MNHEY and CDR2 SVGAGI. The CDR3 loop spans 13 amino acids. The CDR3 is CASGGQGNQPQHF. The CDR3 bases are TGTGCCAGCGGTGGGCAGGGCAATCAGCCCCAGCATTTT.

The V gene is TRBV5-6, the J gene TRBJ2-5, with TRBD1 identical over 7 bases. With 1 base clipped from V and 1 base from J, the junction kept 1 base outside the gene matches. The CDR3 contains 14 residues. Looked up from germline, CDR1 is SGHDT and CDR2 is YYEEEE. In nucleotides, the CDR3 is TGTGCCAGCAGCTTGCAGGGGGTCCAAGAGACCCAGTACTTC. Translated, it gives CASSLQGVQETQYF.

The CDR3 spells CASTGTGQYEQYF. The CDR3 DNA reads as TGTGCCAGCACGGGTACGGGGCAATACGAGCAGTACTTC. The chain joins TRBV25-1 to TRBJ2-7, with D perhaps TRBD1 or TRBD2 (5 bases each). The CDR3 has 13 residues. Trimming removed 7 bases at V and 4 bases at J, with 14 bases between. Germline assignment: CDR1 MGHDK and CDR2 SYGVNS.

The genes are TRBV5-1 and TRBJ2-3, with 10 positions matching TRBD2. The CDR3 has 16 amino acids. Germline values: CDR1 SGHRS, CDR2 YFSETQ. The junction had 4 bases not matched to a gene; V was cut back by 0 bases and J by 3 bases. Here the CDR3 reads CASSLAGTSETDTQYF. CDR3 bases: TGCGCCAGCAGCTTGGCCGGGACTAGCGAAACAGATACGCAGTATTTT.

The chain recombines TRBV5-1 with TRBJ2-7; D not resolved. Germline V lookup: CDR1 SGHRS, CDR2 YFSETQ. The CDR3 has 14 amino acids. V was cut by 0 bases and J by 6 bases, with 13 bases left in between. CDR3 DNA sequence: TGCGCCAGCAGCTTGGCGGGCCTCCCCATCGAGCAGTACTTC. Translated, it gives CASSLAGLPIEQYF.

In regard to this clone: Other nucleotide sequences from this sample produce the same CDR3. J is TRBJ2-1 and V is TRBV2; 8 bases line up with TRBD1. V trimming: 4 bases; J trimming: 1 base; junction bases outside the gene matches: 3. This CDR3 is 15 amino acids long. Germline V gene lookup returns CDR1 SNHLY and CDR2 FYNNEI. The CDR3, as DNA: TGTGCCAGCAGTGCTGGGACAGGATCCTACAATGAGCAGTTCTTC. This sequence encodes CASSAGTGSYNEQFF.

The rearrangement links TRBV30 to TRBJ2-1; possibly TRBD2 for D (5 bases). Looked up from germline, CDR1 is GTSNPN and CDR2 is SVGIG (reference sequence). The length of the CDR3 is 16 residues. V was clipped by 1 base and J by 0 bases, with 13 bases between them. In nucleotides, the CDR3 is TGTGCCTGGAGTGCCACGGACTTAAGCTCCTACAATGAGCAGTTCTTC. It translates to CAWSATDLSSYNEQFF.

The chain uses TRBV7-9 and TRBJ1-2; no firm D call. CDR3 size: 13 residues. Germline CDR1 reads SEHNR; CDR2 reads FQNEAQ (reference sequence). The ends were cut back, 7 bases at V and 6 bases at J, with 15 bases in the middle. CDR3 nucleotide sequence: TGTGCCAGCACCATTGTGGGTTCCGATGGCTACACCTTC. This translates into CASTIVGSDGYTF.

The chain has TRBV2 and TRBJ1-3, with D possibly matching TRBD1 (6 bases). The CDR3 extends over 15 amino acids. CDR1 is SNHLY, CDR2 FYNNEI, per germline. Trimming took 7 bases from V and 0 from J, leaving 13 bases between them. Here the CDR3 reads CASMLQGFSGNTIYF. The CDR3 bases are TGTGCCAGCATGCTACAGGGATTCTCTGGAAACACCATATATTTT.

V is TRBV5-1 and J is TRBJ1-1; a possible D gene is TRBD1 (5 bases). CDR1 and CDR2 from the germline V gene are SGHRS and YFSETQ. CDR3 length equals 16 residues. V was pared by 2 bases and J by 1 base, with 15 bases between. The CDR3 reads CASSFGGRGPNTEAFF. CDR3 nucleotide sequence: TGCGCCAGCAGCTTCGGGGGTCGGGGACCGAACACTGAAGCTTTCTTT.

The genes are TRBV7-8 and TRBJ2-5; D unclear. V was trimmed by 3 bases and J by 0 bases, leaving 5 bases between them. This CDR3 is 13 amino acids long. Germline V lookup: CDR1 SGHVS, CDR2 FQNEAQ. CDR3 in amino acids: CASSFRYQETQYF. The CDR3 nucleotides read TGTGCCAGCAGCTTTCGGTACCAAGAGACCCAGTACTTC. Supplemented by reference TRBV7-8 and TRBJ2-5, the full variable domain reads GAGVSQSPRYKVAKRGQDVALRCDPISGHVSLFWYQQALGQGPEFLTYFQNEAQLDKSGLPSDRFFAERPEGSVSTLKIQRTQQEDSAVYLCASSFRYQETQYFGPGTRLLVL.

The CDR3 region is CASSASGLDTDTQYF. CDR3 coding DNA: TGTGCCAGCAGTGCCTCAGGGTTGGATACAGATACGCAGTATTTT. V and J are TRBV6-4 and TRBJ2-3, with D tentatively TRBD1 (5 bases). This CDR3 has 15 residues. V lost 4 bases and J lost 3, with 14 bases in between. The germline V gene has CDR1 MRHNA and CDR2 SNTAGT.